This TCR beta chain was identified in a study of blood T cell repertoires in COVID-19. Looked up from germline, CDR1 is SGHTA and CDR2 is FQGTGA. Trimming removed 5 bases from V and 6 bases from J; junction bases left unmatched: 2. The CDR3 is 14 amino acids. The assay was immunoSEQ multiplex PCR, and TCRdb's table has in-frame clones only and misses some. The sample has more than 95,000 clones, approximately 87% seen once. This TCR derives from a man in his 70s who had recovered from COVID-19. The sample comprised peripheral blood. The chain couples TRBV7-3 to TRBJ2-1, with 12 bases matching TRBD2. CDR3 DNA sequence: TGTGCCAGCAGCGCTAGCGGGGGGGCCAATGAGCAGTTCTTC. This encodes CASSASGGANEQFF.